The T cell receptor beta chain described here comes from a study of human T cells and chemical hapten exposure. This clonotype was observed a few times. Attachment of unique molecular identifiers to individual cDNA molecules was performed in the library. A single record per CDR3 protein comes from TCRdb applying MiXCR to the RACE reads. Of tens of thousands of distinct CDR3 sequences listed, roughly 10% are singletons. As for time point: patch test 1, 2 weeks after DPC sensitization. Treatment specified: therapeutic diphenylcyclopropenone sensitization with weekly scalp DPC. Drawing of blood took place ahead of applying each patch test. Every donor had alopecia and was 18 to 70 years old; all were suitable for DPC. Sequencing used whole blood, obtained in connection with sensitization to the hapten diphenylcyclopropenone (DPC). The sequence was collected from a woman aged 55-69 years with alopecia areata. Some clones in this sample may be carry-over from other donors' samples.

CDR3 residues: CASRPSGDSGANVLTF. The CDR3 coding sequence is TGTGCCAGCAGACCAAGCGGGGACTCTGGGGCCAACGTCCTGACTTTC. V gene TRBV11-3 combines with J gene TRBJ2-6; 7 nucleotides line up with TRBD2. CDR1 and CDR2 from the germline V gene are SGHNT and YENEEA. The CDR3 is made up of 16 amino acids. V trimming: 6 bases; J trimming: 0 bases; junction bases outside the gene matches: 5.